This T cell receptor (beta chain) was recovered during a study of neurological immune-mediated disorders. Across the whole study: Multiple sclerosis patients numbered approximately 35, of whom some 31 were relapsing-remitting and 3 secondary progressive.

The V gene's germline CDR1 is DFQATT and CDR2 SNEGSKA (reference sequence). The CDR3 loop spans 15 amino acids. After removal of 5 bases from V and 2 bases from J, the junction contained 10 bases not matched to a gene. TCRdb analysed the 5' RACE reads with MiXCR anew, one entry per CDR3 protein. The sample lists some 57,000 distinct CDR3 sequences; more than 3% were seen once. This clonotype appeared many times. J is TRBJ2-7 and V is TRBV20-1; TRBD1 matches 9 bases. What was sequenced was PBMCs. This TCR derives from a woman aged 60 to 75 with multiple sclerosis. The CDR3 protein is CSAGATGGFAYEQYF. CDR3 coding DNA: TGCAGTGCTGGGGCGACAGGGGGTTTTGCCTACGAGCAGTACTTC.